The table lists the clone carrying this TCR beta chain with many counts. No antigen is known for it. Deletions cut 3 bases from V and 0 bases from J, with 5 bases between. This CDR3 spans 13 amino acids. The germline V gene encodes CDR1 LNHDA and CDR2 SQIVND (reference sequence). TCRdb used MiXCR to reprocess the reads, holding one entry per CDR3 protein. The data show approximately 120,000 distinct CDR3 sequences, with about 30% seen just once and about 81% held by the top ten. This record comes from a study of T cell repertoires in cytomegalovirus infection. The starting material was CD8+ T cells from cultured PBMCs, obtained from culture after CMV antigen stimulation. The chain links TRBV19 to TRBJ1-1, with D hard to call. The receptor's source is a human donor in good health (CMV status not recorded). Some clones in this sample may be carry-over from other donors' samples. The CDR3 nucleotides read TGTGCCAGTAGTATCACACTGAACACTGAAGCTTTCTTT. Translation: CASSITLNTEAFF.